Listed below are T cell receptor beta chains from one sample, sequenced in a study of T cell changes during pregnancy in multiple sclerosis. The repertoire was sequenced with immunoSEQ multiplex PCR; TCRdb's copy has only in-frame clones and lacks some. The data show about 30,000 clones, nearly 90% seen once. Sample: CD4+ T cells from peripheral blood mononuclear cells, taken in the third trimester of pregnancy. The source of these receptors is a female donor in good health, enrolled as a control in a pregnancy study. Each CDR3 is given without its conserved first and last residue.

V gene: TRBV19; CDR3 protein: ASSLPGQGSYEQY
V gene: TRBV29-1; CDR3 protein: SVAGTGGYST
V gene: TRBV7-2; CDR3 protein: ASSQGQARETQY
V gene: TRBV5-1; CDR3 protein: ASRIVQGYYGYT
V gene: TRBV6-5; CDR3 protein: ASSLTFSGREETQY
V gene: TRBV28; CDR3 protein: ASNVEAVNQPQH
V gene: TRBV11-2; CDR3 protein: ASSPRGDTAYGYT
V gene: TRBV6-1; CDR3 protein: ASSEGGSAAETQY
V gene: TRBV30; CDR3 protein: AWTLRGETQY
V gene: TRBV19; CDR3 protein: ASTLTGTGHGYT
V gene: TRBV19; CDR3 protein: ASSPTRDFAEQF
V gene: TRBV2; CDR3 protein: ASSDGGQGRGF
V gene: TRBV5-1; CDR3 protein: ASSLVGLAGGYNEQF
V gene: TRBV18; CDR3 protein: ASSPQGTGLNEQY
V gene: TRBV11-3; CDR3 protein: ASSFEGQAWETQY
V gene: TRBV9; CDR3 protein: ASSLLASSYNEQF
V gene: TRBV20-1; CDR3 protein: SARATEAF
V gene: TRBV18; CDR3 protein: ASSPLGSGELF
V gene: TRBV6-1; CDR3 protein: ASRTGYSNQPQH
V gene: TRBV7-9; CDR3 protein: ASSFFRGTGSNQPQH
V gene: TRBV21-1; CDR3 protein: ASSKAATTEAF
V gene: TRBV2; CDR3 protein: ASRERPKKITDTQY
V gene: TRBV4-1; CDR3 protein: ASSRTGGNTEAF
V gene: TRBV2; CDR3 protein: ASSGADRAGTTNEKLF
V gene: TRBV6-5; CDR3 protein: ASREQGASGYT
V gene: TRBV27; CDR3 protein: ASSFRRLTEAF
V gene: TRBV7-2; CDR3 protein: ASSLGGQGAHRGGYT
V gene: TRBV4-2; CDR3 protein: ASSRGQQLNTEAF
V gene: TRBV7-6; CDR3 protein: ASSLASGSETDTQY
V gene: TRBV5-1; CDR3 protein: ASSLGGTPPRDEQY
V gene: TRBV5-1; CDR3 protein: ASSPSVADTQY
V gene: TRBV30; CDR3 protein: AWSPRAGTSYEQY
V gene: TRBV15; CDR3 protein: ATTGTGIGNTGELF
V gene: TRBV30; CDR3 protein: AWSVLGGGNGYT
V gene: TRBV15; CDR3 protein: ATSTSRANTGELF
V gene: TRBV6-5; CDR3 protein: ASSLAGFQETQY
V gene: TRBV25-1; CDR3 protein: ASSELGGGTYNEQF
V gene: TRBV5-1; CDR3 protein: ASSPFAGPSNEQF
V gene: TRBV4-3; CDR3 protein: ASSQEGRAYNSPLH
V gene: TRBV5-4; CDR3 protein: ASSPNQRELADTQY
V gene: TRBV29-1; CDR3 protein: SVSGINYGYT
V gene: TRBV5-6; CDR3 protein: ASSLVEVNYGYT
V gene: TRBV5-6; CDR3 protein: ASSFEFEAF
V gene: TRBV14; CDR3 protein: ASSSTEKGPKGEQF
V gene: TRBV2; CDR3 protein: ASSLPGQGGDTEAF
V gene: TRBV28; CDR3 protein: ASSLGLAGSTGELF
V gene: TRBV2; CDR3 protein: ASRLSGSGSSWAF
V gene: TRBV7-9; CDR3 protein: ASSRNGRENQPQH
V gene: TRBV5-4; CDR3 protein: ASSPKGVYADTQY
V gene: TRBV19; CDR3 protein: ASSMVGTGVYQPQH
V gene: TRBV6-6; CDR3 protein: ASSYDRQTPYNEQF
V gene: TRBV18; CDR3 protein: ASSGDSRGETQY
V gene: TRBV6-6; CDR3 protein: ASSYPTGDLLEQY
V gene: TRBV19; CDR3 protein: ASSIDRDQPQH